These T cell receptor beta chains were read from a single sample in a study of shared clonotypes between healthy human individuals. Profiling relied on immunoSEQ multiplex PCR, and the TCRdb table lists in-frame clones only, not all of them. Among 2 million to 2.5 million clones listed, approximately 95% were seen once. The sequenced sample was naive CD4+ T cells from PBMCs. The receptors come from a man younger than 35 in good health. Some clones in this sample may be carry-over from other donors' samples. Each CDR3 is given with its conserved first and last residue. The order of the fields is V gene, clone size, J gene, D gene, CDR3 length, CDR3 DNA, CDR3 protein. The D gene is left open where the match is weak. Clone size appears in some rows only: once, few, many, or a class for an expanded clone.

>TRBV5-1|once|TRBJ2-1|TRBD1|17
TGCGCCAGCAGCCAGCATGGCCGGACAGGGGGGTACAATGAGCAGTTCTTC
CASSQHGRTGGYNEQFF
>TRBV5-4|-|TRBJ1-1|-|15
TGTGCCAGCAGCTTGGCCGGGGATTGTGGAACTGAAGCTTTCTTT
CASSLAGDCGTEAFF
>TRBV5-1|-|TRBJ1-5|-|15
TGCGCCAGCAGCTTGGGTGTTGCGGAGAATCAGCCCCAGCATTTT
CASSLGVAENQPQHF
>TRBV6-5|few|TRBJ2-7|TRBD1|14
TGTGCCAGCACCTCAACAGGGGCTTCCTACGAGCAGTACTTC
CASTSTGASYEQYF
>TRBV11-2|-|TRBJ1-2|-|15
TGTGCCAGCAGCCCCCCCGGGACGAGGAACTATGGCTACACCTTC
CASSPPGTRNYGYTF
>TRBV7-3|-|TRBJ2-2|-|13
TGTGCCAGCGGGCGGGCGAACACCGGGGAGCTGTTTTTT
CASGRANTGELFF
>TRBV4-1|-|TRBJ2-1|-|19
TGCGCCAGCAGCCAGACTGGGCCCCAGGGACCGGGGACCTACAATGAGCAGTTCTTC
CASSQTGPQGPGTYNEQFF
>TRBV4-1|-|TRBJ2-2|TRBD2|17
TGCGCCAGCAGCCTTAACCCACGGCGGGAGTTAACCGGGGAGCTGTTTTTT
CASSLNPRRELTGELFF
>TRBV7-3|-|TRBJ2-6|-|14
TGTGCCAGCAGTGCGGAAGGTGGGGCCAACGTCCTGACTTTC
CASSAEGGANVLTF
>TRBV7-8|-|TRBJ1-2|TRBD1|14
TGTGCCAGCATTCCAGACCGGACAGGCTATGGCTACACCTTC
CASIPDRTGYGYTF
>TRBV18|-|TRBJ1-4|-|12
TGTGCCAGCTCAGTGGACGGAGAAAAACTGTTTTTT
CASSVDGEKLFF
>TRBV7-3|-|TRBJ1-2|-|13
TGTGCCAGCAGCCGAAAGGGCGGCTATGGCTACACCTTC
CASSRKGGYGYTF
>TRBV5-8|-|TRBJ1-1|-|13
TGTGCCAGCAGCTCCCCAGGTTACACTGAAGCTTTCTTT
CASSSPGYTEAFF
>TRBV6-5|-|TRBJ1-2|-|12
TGTGCCAGCTCTCAGGCTGGCTATGGCTACACCTTC
CASSQAGYGYTF
>TRBV30|-|TRBJ1-3|-|14
TGTGCCTGGAGATCTTGGAAGGTTGGAAACACCATATATTTT
CAWRSWKVGNTIYF
>TRBV30|-|TRBJ2-5|TRBD1|13
TGTGCCCGATCGAGGGGGCGCGGTGAGACCCAGTACTTC
CARSRGRGETQYF
>TRBV7-9|-|TRBJ2-7|TRBD1|13
TGTGCCAGCAGGAGGACAGGGTCCTACGAGCAGTACTTC
CASRRTGSYEQYF
>TRBV11-3|-|TRBJ2-7|-|15
TGTGCCAGCAGCTTAGGAGGTCGGGCTCCTGGCGAGCAGTACTTC
CASSLGGRAPGEQYF
>TRBV19|once|TRBJ2-7|-|18
TGTGCCAGTAGTATCGTCACGGAGGGAACAGGGTCGGGGCACGAGCAGTACTTC
CASSIVTEGTGSGHEQYF
>TRBV4-1|-|TRBJ1-3|TRBD1|14
TGCGCCAGCAGCCAGGCCCAGGGGGCTGACACCATATATTTT
CASSQAQGADTIYF
>TRBV6-1|-|TRBJ2-1|TRBD2|18
TGTGCCAGCAGTGAATCGTTACTAGCGGGAGTGTCCTACAATGAGCAGTTCTTC
CASSESLLAGVSYNEQFF
>TRBV5-1|-|TRBJ2-3|-|15
TGCGCCAGCAGCTCATCGGGCGCGTTCCTAGATACGCAGTATTTT
CASSSSGAFLDTQYF
>TRBV2|-|TRBJ2-3|-|14
TGTGCCAGCAAGTTGAGACAGGCGGCAGATACGCAGTATTTT
CASKLRQAADTQYF
>TRBV5-8|once|TRBJ1-3|-|14
TGTGCCAGCAGTTTCGACAGCTCTGGAAACACCATATATTTT
CASSFDSSGNTIYF
>TRBV29-1|-|TRBJ2-1|TRBD2|14
TGCAGCGTACGGCGGGAGGCATCCTACAATGAGCAGTTCTTC
CSVRREASYNEQFF
>TRBV7-3|-|TRBJ2-1|TRBD2|15
TGTGCCAGCAGCTCTCAAGCGGGAGGGGAGGGAGAGCAGTTCTTC
CASSSQAGGEGEQFF
>TRBV7-9|-|TRBJ1-5|TRBD1|16
TGTGCCGTCCAGACGGGACAGGGGGTCAGCAATCAGCCCCAGCATTTT
CAVQTGQGVSNQPQHF
>TRBV28|-|TRBJ2-3|TRBD1|16
TGTGCCAGCAGTCGCGAACTGACAGGGGGCATGTATACGCAGTATTTT
CASSRELTGGMYTQYF
>TRBV5-1|-|TRBJ2-7|-|13
TGCGCCAGCAGCATAGGGGGTTCCTACGAGCAGTACTTC
CASSIGGSYEQYF
>TRBV7-6|-|TRBJ1-1|-|13
TGTGCCAGCAGCAGGACGGTGAACACTGAAGCTTTCTTT
CASSRTVNTEAFF
>TRBV11-2|-|TRBJ2-7|-|16
TGTGCCAGCAGCTTACGAGGGGCCAGGGGTGCCGACGAGCAGTACTTC
CASSLRGARGADEQYF
>TRBV7-9|-|TRBJ1-1|TRBD1|14
TGTGCCAGCAGCCCGGACAGGGGGGGGACTGAAGCTTTCTTT
CASSPDRGGTEAFF
>TRBV5-5|few|TRBJ1-5|-|15
TGTGCCAGCAGCTTGGTTACAGGTGGCAATCAGCCCCAGCATTTT
CASSLVTGGNQPQHF
>TRBV29-1|-|TRBJ2-7|TRBD1|14
TGCAGCGCGCGGGGACAGGGGGTTTCCTACGAGCAGTACTTC
CSARGQGVSYEQYF
>TRBV27|-|TRBJ2-4|-|16
TGTGCCAGCAGTTCCCGGACAGCATTAGCCAAAAACATTCAGTACTTC
CASSSRTALAKNIQYF
>TRBV4-2|-|TRBJ1-1|-|16
TGTGCCAGCAGCCAAACCCTTTCCAGGTCGAACACTGAAGCTTTCTTT
CASSQTLSRSNTEAFF
>TRBV7-9|-|TRBJ2-2|-|14
TGTGCCAGCAGCTTTGTGGCGAGTGCCGGGGAGCTGTTTTTT
CASSFVASAGELFF
>TRBV28|-|TRBJ2-1|-|15
TGTGCCAGCAGTTGGCGGGCGCGTTCCTACAATGAGCAGTTCTTC
CASSWRARSYNEQFF
>TRBV4-3|-|TRBJ2-7|-|15
TGCGCCAGCAGCCAAGAGGCCCGGACCTACTACGAGCAGTACTTC
CASSQEARTYYEQYF
>TRBV5-1|few|TRBJ1-2|TRBD1|14
TGCGCCAGCAGCTTGGTCCAGGGGGCTTATGGCTACACCTTC
CASSLVQGAYGYTF